A selection of T cell receptor beta chains follows, all from one sample in a study of CD8+CD57+ T cells in acquired aplastic anemia. TCRdb independently ran MiXCR on the reads; one entry per CDR3 protein. The sample has roughly 180,000 distinct CDR3 sequences, around 60% seen once; the top ten hold about 44%. The sequenced sample was sorted CD4+, CD8+, or CD8+CD57+ T cells (not recorded which) from PBMCs. All receptors derive from a human donor with aplastic anemia. The CDR3 runs from the conserved cysteine through the conserved F or W. D genes are given only for firm matches. Clone size is not always given. Where it is, it says once, few, many or a class for expanded clones.

clone_size d_call j_call v_call cdr3_length cdr3_nt cdr3_aa
. . TRBJ1-1 TRBV7-3 13 TGTGCCAGCAGTGAAGGTAGCACCGCGGGAGCTTTCTTT CASSEGSTAGAFF
. TRBD1 TRBJ2-3 TRBV7-2 16 TGTGCCAGCAGCTCCGGGACAGCTGCCCTCACAGATACGCAGTATTTT CASSSGTAALTDTQYF
. TRBD2 TRBJ2-2 TRBV15 17 TGTGCCACCAGCGGAAAGTATAGCGGGACCCTCACCGGGGAGCTGTTTTTT CATSGKYSGTLTGELFF
few . TRBJ1-2 TRBV2 13 TGTGCCAGCAGGGACAGCTTAAACTATGGCTACACCTTC CASRDSLNYGYTF
. . TRBJ2-2 TRBV6-2/TRBV6-3 14 TGTGCCAGCAAGTTCGGGATTGAGGGCGGGGAGCTGTTTTTT CASKFGIEGGELFF
. . TRBJ2-7 TRBV5-4 16 TGTGCCAGCAGCTCTACCGAGGGCGTCTCCTCCTACGAGCAGTACTTC CASSSTEGVSSYEQYF
few TRBD2 TRBJ2-3 TRBV10-3 17 TGTGCCAGCAGGTTAGGCGGACTAGCGGGAATCACAGATACGCAGTATTTT CASRLGGLAGITDTQYF
many . TRBJ2-2 TRBV19 10 TGTGCCAGTAGAGGCGGGGAGCTGTTTTTT CASRGGELFF
. . TRBJ1-1 TRBV12-3/TRBV12-4 14 TGTGCCAGCAGTTACATCCCCTCGGACGTCCTGACTTTCTTT CASSYIPSDVLTFF
. TRBD1 TRBJ2-7 TRBV2 13 TGTGCCAGCACTTTGCCAGGGGGCGAAGAGCAGTACTTC CASTLPGGEEQYF
. . TRBJ1-5 TRBV24-1 14 TGTGCCACCAGTACCGTTGGAAGCAATCAGCCCCAGCATTTT CATSTVGSNQPQHF
. TRBD1 TRBJ2-7 TRBV25-1 17 TGTGCCAGCAGTGGACAGGGGGTTGGCCTAGCGGACTACGAGCAGTACTTC CASSGQGVGLADYEQYF
. TRBD2 TRBJ2-3 TRBV20-1 14 TGCAGTGCTGTTACTAGCGCCTACGGGGTTACGCAGTATTTT CSAVTSAYGVTQYF
few TRBD1 TRBJ1-2 TRBV10-3 14 TGTGCCATCAGTGGGACAGGGAGGCTTTATGGCTACACCTTC CAISGTGRLYGYTF
. . TRBJ1-6 TRBV7-3 13 TGTGCCAGCAGCTTAAATGCGGTAGGGCCCCTCTACTTT CASSLNAVGPLYF
many . TRBJ2-2 TRBV6-5 14 TGTGCCAGCAGTTACGGAGGGCATGGCGGGGAGCTGTTTTTT CASSYGGHGGELFF
few . TRBJ1-1 TRBV10-3 13 TGTGCCATCAGTGATAAGGGGAACACTGAAGCTTTCTTT CAISDKGNTEAFF
. TRBD1 TRBJ1-5 TRBV12-3/TRBV12-4 15 TGTGCCAGCAGTTACCGACAGGGTAGCAATCAGCCCCAGCATTTT CASSYRQGSNQPQHF
. TRBD2 TRBJ2-7 TRBV15 14 TGTGCCACCTCTAGCGGGGGCCCTCCCTACGAGCAGTACTTC CATSSGGPPYEQYF
. . TRBJ2-2 TRBV20-1 15 TGCAGTGCTAGAGATGGGGCCAAGACCACCGGGGAGCTGTTTTTT CSARDGAKTTGELFF
many . TRBJ1-2 TRBV12-5 13 TGTGCTAGTGCCCCCACCCCTTACTATGGCTACACCTTC CASAPTPYYGYTF
. TRBD2 TRBJ2-1 TRBV20-1 15 TGCAGTGCTAGAGTACTAGCGGGCTTGCCCAATGAGCAGTTCTTC CSARVLAGLPNEQFF
many TRBD1 TRBJ1-1 TRBV5-6 13 TGTGCCAGCAGCTTGGGGGACAGGAGGGGAGCTTTCTTT CASSLGDRRGAFF
. TRBD2 TRBJ2-2 TRBV7-3 14 TGTGCCAGCAGCATCCGACCCCAGCGGGGGACCCTGTTTTTT CASSIRPQRGTLFF
many . TRBJ1-5 TRBV27 12 TGTGCCAGCGGGAGGGGAGGTCAGCCCCAGCATTTT CASGRGGQPQHF
many . TRBJ2-7 TRBV11-2 13 TGTGCCAGCAGCAGGGGGACCTCCTACGAGCAGTACTTC CASSRGTSYEQYF
. . TRBJ2-3 TRBV7-3 14 TGTGCCAGCAGCCTGGGACACAACACAGATACGCAGTATTTT CASSLGHNTDTQYF
many . TRBJ1-1 TRBV29-1 13 TGCAGCGTGCCAACGGGGAGGACCGCTGAAGCTTTCTTT CSVPTGRTAEAFF
. . TRBJ1-2 TRBV11-2 15 TGTGCCAGCAGCTTAGAGGTGACATCGAACTATGGCTACACCTTC CASSLEVTSNYGYTF
. . TRBJ2-1 TRBV10-3 16 TGTGCCATCAGAGGGGGCAGCGGGACCTCCTACAATGAGCAGTTCTTC CAIRGGSGTSYNEQFF
. . TRBJ2-5 TRBV7-2 14 TGTGCCAGCAGCGAGACTAGTTCCCAAGAGACCCAGTACTTC CASSETSSQETQYF